This is a list of T cell receptor beta chains from one sample in a study of T cell responses to AZD1222 COVID-19 vaccine. Method: immunoSEQ multiplex PCR; TCRdb's copy keeps in-frame clones and lacks some. Of 150,000 or so clones listed, roughly 90% were seen once; the top ten hold more than 2.5%. Sequenced material: peripheral blood, taken on day 0 of AZD1222 vaccination. The receptors were gathered from an adult in good health. Both conserved end residues are part of each CDR3. Fields, in order: J gene, CDR3 length, V gene, CDR3 protein.

>TRBJ2-1|16|TRBV4-3
CASSQDVGGSYNEQFF
>TRBJ1-2|12|TRBV7-9
CASSSDSYGYTF
>TRBJ1-2|14|TRBV3-1/TRBV3-2
CASSPLGQGRGYTF
>TRBJ1-2|13|TRBV7-2
CASSFRDSYGYTF
>TRBJ2-7|14|TRBV27
CASSPNRQGYEQYF
>TRBJ1-1|12|TRBV12-3/TRBV12-4
CASRFGNTEAFF
>TRBJ2-7|17|TRBV4-1
CASSQDSRQYISYEQYF
>TRBJ1-1|15|TRBV5-4
CASRPPFSMNTEAFF
>TRBJ2-7|13|TRBV12-3/TRBV12-4
CASSLVRAHEQYF
>TRBJ2-3|15|TRBV6-5
CASINNWGLTDTQYF
>TRBJ1-1|15|TRBV7-9
CASSLGTVENTEAFF
>TRBJ2-7|16|TRBV28
CASSLGFRTSAYEQYF
>TRBJ1-1|15|TRBV19
CASSTRGQGGAEAFF
>TRBJ2-1|16|TRBV11-2
CASSLATDIVYNEQFF
>TRBJ1-1|14|TRBV5-4
CASSSRDRNTEAFF
>TRBJ1-5|16|TRBV7-8
CASSFLGGGGNQPQHF
>TRBJ1-1|17|TRBV28
CASSLVARRLDSTEAFF
>TRBJ1-5|16|TRBV11-2
CASSLGPLDSNQPQHF
>TRBJ1-6|15|TRBV14
CASSQDFRDNSPLHF
>TRBJ1-4|16|TRBV4-1
CASSQDRQPTNEKLFF
>TRBJ1-1|14|TRBV10-3
CAIRATGANTEAFF
>TRBJ2-5|13|TRBV18
CASSGGLQETQYF
>TRBJ1-5|14|TRBV6-5
CASSPTIDSQPQHF
>TRBJ1-2|13|TRBV12-3/TRBV12-4
CASSTGVHYGYTF
>TRBJ1-4|16|TRBV4-3
CASSQDGDPTNEKLFF
>TRBJ2-7|14|TRBV7-9
CASSLGGNAYEQYF
>TRBJ2-3|16|TRBV9
CASSALSGDATDTQYF
>TRBJ2-7|12|TRBV6-5
CATRRDSYEQYF
>TRBJ1-1|13|TRBV9
CASSVGTDTEAFF
>TRBJ1-2|14|TRBV2
CASSGAGTNYGYTF
>TRBJ1-1|14|TRBV7-8
CASSLGQGNTEAFF
>TRBJ2-3|18|TRBV7-8
CASSLPSRQGPFTDTQYF
>TRBJ1-3|15|TRBV7-9
CASSLTGTAGNTIYF
>TRBJ2-1|15|TRBV18
CASSSGTSGGDEQFF
>TRBJ2-3|17|TRBV15
CATSPGTGQTPTDTQYF
>TRBJ2-2|13|TRBV2
CASFGGNTGELFF
>TRBJ2-7|14|TRBV6-5
CASIPQGLFYEQYF
>TRBJ2-3|18|TRBV21-1
CASSTPLPKRGSTDTQYF
>TRBJ2-7|15|TRBV3-1/TRBV3-2
CASSQQGRGRNEQYF
>TRBJ1-1|18|TRBV21-1
CASSKEEPGLSPNTEAFF
>TRBJ2-7|13|TRBV2
CASSEGTEYEQYF
>TRBJ1-2|16|TRBV4-3
CASSQDRNRRGYGYTF
>TRBJ1-4|14|TRBV7-9
CASSLRGGGEKLFF
>TRBJ2-7|14|TRBV6-6
CASSTRTGIYEQYF
>TRBJ1-1|14|TRBV5-4
CASSFGSKGAGAFF
>TRBJ2-7|14|TRBV18
CASSPSAGQHEQYF
>TRBJ2-7|16|TRBV6-2/TRBV6-3
CASSYAAKESSYEQYF
>TRBJ2-1|15|TRBV4-1
CASSHLADFHNEQFF
>TRBJ1-1|11|TRBV28
CASSFVSEAFF
>TRBJ2-7|12|TRBV2
CATRLYSYEQYF
>TRBJ2-1|17|TRBV11-2
CASSLGQGGAQSYEQFF
>TRBJ2-6|15|TRBV24-1
CATSGAGTGANVLTF